This T cell receptor beta chain stems from a study of CD8+ T cells in alopecia areata. With regard to this clone: Its antigen is as yet unknown.

Treatment meaning: oral pan-JAK inhibitor, 5-10 mg twice daily. Germline loops: CDR1 LNHNV, CDR2 YYDKDF (reference sequence). CDR3 length: 13 amino acids. V was clipped by 5 bases and J by 1 base, with 8 bases between them. Study findings and constraints: Elevated clonality characterized lesional scalp relative to normal scalp, particularly in alopecia totalis/universalis. Tofacitinib produced a significant decrease in scalp clonality and in expanded CD8+ clones among the top 100.

TCR sequencing used cDNA made by reverse transcription of extracted RNA. Using immunoSEQ multiplex PCR, the repertoire was profiled, and TCRdb retains in-frame clones only, with some absent. Among 200,000 or so clones, over 45% were seen once, and the ten largest hold about 5.1%. The specimen was CD4+ T cells sorted from blood, collected at week 24, from a patient treated with tofacitinib. This clonotype was sampled from a human donor with alopecia areata. This chain links TRBV15 with TRBJ1-1; D is possibly TRBD1 (6 bases). The CDR3 loop is CATSPGANTEAFF. CDR3 nucleotides: TGTGCCACCAGCCCGGGGGCGAACACTGAAGCTTTCTTT.